This TCR beta chain came from a study of T-cell memory formation after mild COVID-19. Study context: TCR clusters were mostly confined to one donor each.

In the case of this clonotype: The antigen is unknown.

cDNA libraries for TCR alpha and TCR beta, carrying sample barcodes and UMIs, came from 5'RACE with constant-segment primers. TCRdb re-derived calls from the 5' RACE reads in MiXCR, one entry per CDR3 protein. The profile covers a few hundred thousand distinct CDR3 sequences, with roughly 17% appearing a single time and roughly a fifth taken by the ten largest. This CDR3 has 13 amino acids. Deletions cut 7 bases from V and 8 bases from J, with 17 bases between. CDR1 is MNHNS and CDR2 is SASEGT in the germline V gene. Study outcomes and limitations: From day 15 to 85, contracting clones were balanced between CD4 and CD8, whereas later expanders leaned toward CD4+. Cross-reactive memory apparently joined, as some responding clones appeared in pre-infection memory.

The chain recombines TRBV6-1 with TRBJ1-2, with D hard to call. This clonotype was obtained from a man between 18 and 35 years old who had mild COVID-19 (a few samples of this study predate the infection). Cell type and time point are not known. Sequencing was carried out using PBMCs or a T cell subset sorted from them (not recorded which). The CDR3 DNA reads TGTGCCAGCACCCGAACCAATCCAGGAGGCTACACCTTC. Amino acid sequence: CASTRTNPGGYTF.